These 19 T cell receptor beta chains originate from one sample sequenced in a study of T-cell memory formation after mild COVID-19. TCRdb ran MiXCR on the 5' RACE reads and lists one entry per CDR3 protein. The data show nearly 350,000 distinct CDR3 sequences, with 10% to 15% seen just once and about a fifth held by the top ten. Sequencing was carried out using PBMCs or a T cell subset sorted from them (not recorded which). These receptors were taken from a young man who had mild COVID-19 (a few samples of this study predate the infection). Cell type and time point are not known.

The V gene is TRBV7-9, the J gene TRBJ2-5; weak D call: TRBD2 (6 bases). The V gene's germline CDR1 is SEHNR and CDR2 FQNEAQ (reference sequence). The germline V and J ends were trimmed by 5 bases and 4 bases, with 11 bases remaining between them. This CDR3 region has 13 residues. DNA of the CDR3: TGTGCCAGCAGCCCTATGGGGGGAGAGACCCAGTACTTC. Translating it yields CASSPMGGETQYF. The full variable domain, in which reference TRBV7-9 and TRBJ2-5 provide the parts outside the CDR3, is DTGVSQNPRHKITKRGQNVTFRCDPISEHNRLYWYRQTLGQGPEFLTYFQNEAQLEKSRLLSDRFSAERPKGSFSTLEIQRTEQGDSAMYLCASSPMGGETQYFGPGTRLLVL.

Only one count was recorded for this clonotype. In nucleotides, the CDR3 is TGTGCCAGCAGCCCCCTGGGGAGGGGCCCGAACACCGGGGAGCTGTTTTTT. Translating it yields CASSPLGRGPNTGELFF. The V call is TRBV4-2, the J call TRBJ2-2; 7 bases fit TRBD2. The CDR3 totals 17 residues. CDR1 and CDR2 (germline): LGHNA, YNFKEQ. V lost 4 bases, J lost 0 bases, and 8 bases stayed unmatched.

This clonotype was recorded a few times. This sequence joins TRBV10-2 and TRBJ2-4; 8 bases fit TRBD2. Germline CDR1 and CDR2: WSHSY and SAAADI. The CDR3 loop spans 14 amino acids. V dropped 6 bases and J dropped 6; count of bases not matched to a gene: 7. The CDR3 protein is CASRIAGGGNIQYF. The CDR3 DNA sequence: TGCGCCAGCAGGATCGCGGGGGGAGGAAACATTCAGTACTTC.

The chain joins TRBV20-1 to TRBJ2-5; D might be TRBD2 (7 bases). In germline, CDR1 is DFQATT, CDR2 SNEGSKA (reference sequence). The CDR3 spans 12 residues. V lost 7 bases, J lost 5 bases, and 14 bases lay in between. DNA of the CDR3: TGCAGTGGCCGGGGGGCGAGGGAGACCCAGTACTTC. It codes for CSGRGARETQYF.

In this sample, this clonotype turned up many times. The chain employs TRBV4-1 and TRBJ2-7; TRBD1 agrees at 9 bases. There are 13 residues in the CDR3. Germline CDR1 is MGHRA and CDR2 is YSYEKL. Trimming at V came to 3 bases and at J to 5 bases, leaving 2 bases not matched to a gene. DNA of the CDR3: TGCGCCAGCAGCCAGAGACAGGGGGACGAGCAGTACGTC. It specifies CASSQRQGDEQYV.

The chain couples TRBV7-2 to TRBJ2-5, with 12 positions matching TRBD2. Germline CDR1 SGHTA, CDR2 FQGNSA. The V gene end was trimmed by 2 bases and the J gene end by 5 bases; junction bases not matched to a gene: 6. This CDR3 has 16 amino acids. The CDR3 spells CASSLQLAGGVETQYF. CDR3 DNA sequence: TGTGCCAGCAGCTTACAACTAGCGGGGGGCGTCGAGACCCAGTACTTC.

There are many counts of this clonotype. The V call is TRBV5-1, the J call TRBJ2-5; TRBD2 is a possible D gene (6 bases). The CDR3 is 14 amino acids. V gave up 3 bases and J gave up 5 bases, with 14 bases separating them. Germline V gene sequence: CDR1 SGHRS, CDR2 YFSETQ. CDR3 in DNA: TGCGCCAGCAGCTCCGACGGTGGGGGGGAGACCCAGTACTTC. Translating it yields CASSSDGGGETQYF.

This chain links TRBV5-6 with TRBJ1-2; D call uncertain. CDR1 is SGHDT, CDR2 YYEEEE, per germline. V lost 6 bases to trimming and J lost 5 bases, with 14 bases between them. The CDR3 extends over 13 amino acids. As DNA, the CDR3 is TGTGCCAGCATCCCAAGCCTGGGATATGGCTACACCTTC. Its translation: CASIPSLGYGYTF.

There are many counts of this clonotype. The chain links TRBV7-2 to TRBJ2-5, with D perhaps being TRBD1 or TRBD2 (5 bases each). CDR1 is SGHTA and CDR2 is FQGNSA in the germline V gene. V gave up 3 bases and J gave up 5 bases, with 13 bases separating them. This CDR3 is 14 amino acids long. The CDR3 is CASSLGDPRETQYF. The DNA of the CDR3 is TGTGCCAGCAGCTTGGGGGACCCCCGGGAGACCCAGTACTTC.

This clonotype was counted a few times. The chain combines TRBV27 with TRBJ1-5; D is perhaps TRBD1 (5 bases). The CDR3 contains 16 residues. V shed 1 base and J shed 1 base, with 11 bases lying between them. Germline V CDR1 and CDR2: MNHEY, SMNVEV (reference sequence). The CDR3 reads CASSLLSGHSNQPQHF. In nucleotides, the CDR3 is TGTGCCAGCAGTTTATTGTCGGGGCACAGCAATCAGCCCCAGCATTTT.

This clonotype showed up many times. V is TRBV5-1 and J is TRBJ2-3; the D call may be TRBD1 or TRBD2 (5 bases each). Per the germline V gene, CDR1 is SGHRS and CDR2 is YFSETQ. V lost 1 base and J 6 bases, leaving 12 bases between the germline ends. The CDR3 has 14 residues. The CDR3 protein is CASSLQLGTDTQYF. Written as DNA, the CDR3 is TGCGCCAGCAGCTTGCAGCTCGGGACCGATACGCAGTATTTT.

This clonotype was counted many times. This CDR3 reads CASSREGYEQYF. As DNA, the CDR3 is TGTGCCAGCAGCCGAGAGGGATACGAGCAGTACTTC. This chain uses TRBV7-2 with TRBJ2-7, with D perhaps TRBD2 (5 bases). The V gene lost 5 bases and the J gene lost 4 bases, with 9 bases spanning the gap. CDR1 is SGHTA and CDR2 is FQGNSA in the germline V gene. The CDR3 is made up of 12 amino acids.

The V gene is TRBV2, the J gene TRBJ2-3, with 7 positions matching TRBD2. V lost 11 bases to trimming and J lost 4 bases; unmatched junction nucleotides: 15. Germline lookup yields CDR1 SNHLY and CDR2 FYNNEI. The CDR3 has 15 amino acids. CDR3 loop: CACGGGARHADTQYF. CDR3 coding DNA: TGTGCCTGCGGGGGAGGGGCCCGACACGCAGATACGCAGTATTTT.

J is TRBJ1-6 and V is TRBV21-1; TRBD1 reflects the table's D call only, with no check against the DNA. TRBV21-1 is assigned pseudogene status. The CDR3 consists of 13 residues. The CDR3 reads CASSKVWGPPLHF. CDR3 in DNA: TGTGCCAGCAGCAAAGTTTGGGGGCCACCCCTCCACTTT.

V and J are TRBV20-1 and TRBJ1-5; D perhaps matches TRBD1 (6 bases). The V gene's germline CDR1 is DFQATT and CDR2 SNEGSKA (reference sequence). This CDR3 contains 13 residues. Trimming left V 4 bases short and J 7 bases short, with 14 bases between. This CDR3 is CSAISGAGQPQHF. The CDR3 DNA is TGCAGTGCTATCTCAGGGGCCGGCCAGCCCCAGCATTTT.

The CDR3 bases are TGTGCCAGCAGCAAAGGACTAGCGGGGGGAGACTACAATGAGCAGTTCTTC. Translated: CASSKGLAGGDYNEQFF. The rearrangement uses TRBV5-5 and TRBJ2-1, with 14 bases aligning to TRBD2. The CDR3 has 17 amino acids. CDR1 is SGHKS, CDR2 YYEKEE, per germline (reference sequence). Losses at the gene ends were 4 bases for V and 3 bases for J; bases not matched to a gene: 6. The full variable domain, in which reference TRBV5-5 and TRBJ2-1 provide the parts outside the CDR3, is DAGVTQSPTHLIKTRGQQVTLRCSPISGHKSVSWYQQVLGQGPQFIFQYYEKEERGRGNFPDRFSARQFPNYSSELNVNALLLGDSALYLCASSKGLAGGDYNEQFFGPGTRLTVL.

The gene calls are TRBV6-2 or TRBV6-3 and TRBJ2-4, with 12 bases identical to TRBD2. V shed 5 bases, J shed 9 bases, and the junction held 5 bases outside the gene matches. Germline V gene sequence: CDR1 MNHEY, CDR2 SVGEGT. This CDR3 has 14 residues. The CDR3 sequence: CASSRTSGEGIQYF. The CDR3 bases are TGTGCCAGCAGTCGGACTAGCGGGGAGGGCATTCAGTACTTC.

This clonotype was detected only once. V usage is TRBV5-8 and J usage is TRBJ2-7; D not certain. Germline-derived CDR1 and CDR2 are SGHTS and YDEGEE. The V end was cut by 7 bases, the J end by 12 bases, with 8 bases between. This CDR3 has 8 residues. CDR3 DNA sequence: TGTGCCAGCGTTAGTCTGTACGTC. Protein product: CASVSLYV.

This clonotype was found a few times. This chain connects TRBV19 to TRBJ1-1; tentative D call: TRBD1 (5 bases). The CDR3 has 15 amino acids. V lost 4 bases to trimming and J lost 3 bases, with 15 bases between them. Germline V gene data show CDR1 as LNHDA and CDR2 as SQIVND (reference sequence). The CDR3 coding sequence is TGTGCCAGTAGTAGCCGGGCAGGAGGGGACACTGAAGCTTTCTTT. Translation gives CASSSRAGGDTEAFF.